This entry is about one T cell receptor (beta chain). It lacks a known antigen. The sample holds no much larger clone one base away, and base qualities are not on file. The meaning of the sample's time point label: baseline before first vaccination. Vaccinee samples were obtained from the UK trials COV001 and COV002, which included a single-blind randomized controlled phase 2/3 trial of AZD1222 (ChAdOx1 nCoV-19) in healthy adults. Trial participant PBMC samples were collected at day 0 and day 28 after the second dose for TCRbeta chain sequencing. This sample was taken from a study of T cell responses to AZD1222 COVID-19 vaccine (dated by TCRdb to the early 2020s). Regarding the research as a whole: AZD1222 recipients given second doses at about 4 weeks or at about 12 weeks were pooled, since spike-specific TCR depth and breadth were not found to differ between the two schedules. A total of more than 230 trial participants underwent TCR sequencing, of whom under 220 had received two doses of AZD1222 and roughly 26 had received two doses of the MenACWY control vaccine. Trial participants were enrolled into age subgroups of 18-55, 56-69 and 70-plus years, which contained around 140, 26 and 57 TCR-sequenced participants, respectively. Broader findings and caveats from the paper: In the small 56-69-year group, the increase in depth fell short of significance, most likely because of low power. Because no day 14 peak-response samples were available, repertoires were characterized only after the peak T cell response. Conclusions about previously exposed vaccinees are limited because only 6 or 7 AZD1222 recipients were SARS-CoV-2 seropositive at baseline. After two AZD1222 doses, spike-specific TCR breadth and depth were significantly higher than at day 0 and than in MenACWY recipients. The whole spike protein was spanned by vaccine-associated CD4 TCRs, and dominant responses were seen in regions 160-218 and 743-854. Nearly half of unique spike-specific TCRs reportedly recognized epitopes outside regions mutated in the B.1.351 and B.1.1.7 variants. Most participants were white British and females outnumbered males, and the authors suggested that clonal diversity may have been underestimated.

Reading the germline V gene gives CDR1 MDHEN and CDR2 SYDVKM. Relative to germline, V is 3 bases shorter and J is 7 bases shorter, with 9 bases between their ends. Taken from cysteine to phenylalanine, the CDR3 has 12 residues. The read is trimmed to its CDR3 DNA, 36 bases read in frame from base 1. The CDR3 regions of human TCRbeta chains were analyzed by immunosequencing. The paper's processing steps were these. Repertoire TCRs were matched against a reference library of SARS-CoV-2-specific TCRs generated with the MIRA antigen-specificity platform. Breadth was defined as the fraction of unique TCRs that were SARS-CoV-2-associated. Depth was defined as the fraction of total T cells that were SARS-CoV-2-associated. Using the MIRA data, each spike-specific TCR was assigned both to the spike region to which the TCR was reactive and to a CD4 or CD8 class. Log10-transformed breadth and depth values were compared by one-way ANOVA with Sidak's multiple comparisons tests. Drawn from immuneACCESS, this table holds only the in-frame rearrangements with V and J called that TCRdb kept. Clones are partly lost; checked studies trace under half to an unresolved V gene and leave the rest unexplained. D and trimming were read from the DNA, whereas the V and J calls and clone size are those reported in that table. The sample yields approximately 100,000 clones; 90% to 95% were counted once. In total, the top ten clones hold approximately 2.2% of the sample.

The chain joins TRBV28 to TRBJ1-2; the D gene is unclear. The specimen comprised peripheral blood, sampled on day 0 of AZD1222 vaccination. This TCR came from an adult in good health. Read as DNA, the sequence is TGTGCCAGCAGTTTGCCGAGTGTTGGCTACACCTTC. Its translation is CASSLPSVGYTF.